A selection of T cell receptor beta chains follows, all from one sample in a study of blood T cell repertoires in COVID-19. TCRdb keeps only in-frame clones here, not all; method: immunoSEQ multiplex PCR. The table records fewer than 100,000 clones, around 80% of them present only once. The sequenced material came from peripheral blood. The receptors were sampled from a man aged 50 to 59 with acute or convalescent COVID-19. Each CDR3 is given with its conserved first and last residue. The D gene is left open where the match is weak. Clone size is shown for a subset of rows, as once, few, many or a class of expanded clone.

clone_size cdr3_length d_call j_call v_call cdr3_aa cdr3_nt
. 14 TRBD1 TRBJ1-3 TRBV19 CASNPTGPGNTIYF TGTGCCAGTAACCCGACAGGGCCGGGAAACACCATATATTTT
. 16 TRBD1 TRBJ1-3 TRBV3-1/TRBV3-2 CASSPGQGRSGNTIYF TGTGCCAGCAGCCCCGGACAGGGTCGGTCTGGAAACACCATATATTTT
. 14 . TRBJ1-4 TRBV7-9 CASSLSRGSEKLFF TGTGCCAGCAGCTTATCCCGCGGAAGTGAAAAACTGTTTTTT
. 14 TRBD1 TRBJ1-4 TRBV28 CASRRGQGYEKLFF TGTGCCAGCAGGCGGGGACAGGGATATGAAAAACTGTTTTTT
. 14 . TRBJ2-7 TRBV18 CASRGQISPLEQYF TGTGCCAGCCGTGGGCAGATAAGCCCCCTCGAGCAGTACTTC
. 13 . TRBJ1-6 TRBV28 CASSSGYNSPLHF TGTGCCAGCAGTTCGGGTTATAATTCACCCCTCCACTTT
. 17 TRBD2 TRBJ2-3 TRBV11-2 CASSLAAGGASTDTQYF TGTGCCAGCAGCTTAGCCGCGGGGGGGGCTAGCACAGATACGCAGTATTTT
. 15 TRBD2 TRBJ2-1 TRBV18 CASSPPGLAYNEQFF TGTGCCAGCTCACCACCGGGACTAGCGTACAATGAGCAGTTCTTC
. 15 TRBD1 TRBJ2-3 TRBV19 CARDGTGGPTDTQYF TGTGCCAGAGATGGGACAGGGGGCCCTACGGATACGCAGTATTTT
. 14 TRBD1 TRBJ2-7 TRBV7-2 CASSSGTGAYEQYF TGTGCCAGCAGCTCCGGGACAGGGGCCTACGAGCAGTACTTC
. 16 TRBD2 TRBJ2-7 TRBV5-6 CASSSPRAGETYEQYF TGTGCCAGCAGCTCCCCAAGGGCGGGGGAGACCTACGAGCAGTACTTC
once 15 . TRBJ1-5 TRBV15 CATSRDLGVGQPQHF TGTGCCACCAGCAGAGATTTAGGGGTGGGACAGCCCCAGCATTTT
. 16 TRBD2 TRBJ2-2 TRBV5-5 CASSFLRGGITGELFF TGTGCCAGCAGCTTCTTACGGGGGGGAATCACCGGGGAGCTGTTTTTT
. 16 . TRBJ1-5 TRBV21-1 CANQGQAVYSNQPQHF TGTGCCAACCAGGGACAGGCGGTTTATAGCAATCAGCCCCAGCATTTT
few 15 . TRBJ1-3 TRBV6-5 CASSRSTNSGNTIYF TGTGCCAGCAGTCGGAGCACAAACTCTGGAAACACCATATATTTT
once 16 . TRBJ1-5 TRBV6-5 CASSSSGAYSNQPQHF TGTGCCAGCAGTTCCTCAGGGGCGTATAGCAATCAGCCCCAGCATTTT
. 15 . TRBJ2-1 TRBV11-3 CASSAPGGYGNEQFF TGTGCCAGCAGCGCCCCGGGGGGCTATGGGAATGAGCAGTTCTTC
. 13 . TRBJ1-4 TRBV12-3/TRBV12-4 CASTPGRGEKLFF TGTGCCAGCACCCCAGGGAGGGGTGAAAAACTGTTTTTT
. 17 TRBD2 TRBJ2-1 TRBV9 CASSSPWGGLTHNEQFF TGTGCCAGCAGCTCTCCTTGGGGGGGACTTACCCACAATGAGCAGTTCTTC
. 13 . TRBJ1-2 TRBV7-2 CASSLNRQAGYTF TGTGCCAGCAGCTTAAACCGGCAGGCAGGCTACACCTTC
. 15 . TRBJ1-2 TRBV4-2 CASSQALQLSGGYTF TGTGCCAGCAGCCAAGCTCTGCAGCTATCGGGTGGCTACACCTTC
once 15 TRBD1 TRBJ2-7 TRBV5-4 CASSDTRDRAYEQYF TGTGCCAGCAGCGACACCCGGGACAGGGCATACGAGCAGTACTTC